This T cell receptor beta chain was sequenced during a study of blood T cells in healthy people across ages. Study-level information: Template switching picked up about one barcoded beta molecule for each two T cells.

In its sample, this clonotype was seen a few times. Its target is not known. V lost 4 bases and J lost 7; bases outside the gene matches: 9. The CDR3 totals 14 residues. Germline values: CDR1 SGHTA, CDR2 FQGNSA. Notes on the study in general: A greater number of naive CD4+ cells and higher diversity distinguished long-lived donors from aged donors. Researchers report that TCR beta diversity correlated strongly with naive T cell percentage.

Then a second PCR, running about 6 to 12 cycles, was carried out with a sample-barcoded 5' primer and a J-beta primer mix. All samples gave at least 3 million CDR3-containing paired-end reads. TCRdb re-derived calls from the 5' RACE reads in MiXCR, one entry per CDR3 protein. Here the sample spans approximately 1,100,000 distinct CDR3 sequences, more than 35% being singletons. This chain links TRBV7-2 with TRBJ2-5; 7 nucleotides agree with TRBD1. The receptor comes from an older woman in good health. Sequencing input: blood. CDR3 bases: TGTGCCAGCAGCTCGACAGGGCCGACGGGGACCCAGTACTTC. As protein: CASSSTGPTGTQYF.